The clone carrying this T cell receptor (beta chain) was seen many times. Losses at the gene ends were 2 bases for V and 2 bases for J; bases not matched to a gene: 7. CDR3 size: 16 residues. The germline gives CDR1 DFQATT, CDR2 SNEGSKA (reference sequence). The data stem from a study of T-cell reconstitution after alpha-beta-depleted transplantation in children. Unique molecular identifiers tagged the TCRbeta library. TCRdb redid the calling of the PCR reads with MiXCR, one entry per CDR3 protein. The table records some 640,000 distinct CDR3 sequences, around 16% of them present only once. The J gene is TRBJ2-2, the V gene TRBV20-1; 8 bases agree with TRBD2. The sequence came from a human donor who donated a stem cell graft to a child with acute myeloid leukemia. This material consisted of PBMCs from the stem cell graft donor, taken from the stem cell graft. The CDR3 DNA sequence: TGCAGTGCTAGACTGGGGCGGGGGGCCAACACCGGGGAGCTGTTTTTT. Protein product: CSARLGRGANTGELFF.